This T cell receptor beta chain was captured by sequencing in a study of response to subunit inactivated influenza vaccine. This CDR3 has 11 amino acids. Between the trimmed V and J ends, which lost 4 bases and 8 bases, there was a span of 6 bases. TCRdb ran MiXCR on the RT-PCR reads and lists one entry per CDR3 protein. The repertoire holds about 570,000 distinct CDR3 sequences, with about 10% as singletons. The same sample was also used in a study of T cells expressing NK-cell markers. That paper adds: Libraries used 5'RACE template switching adding universal primer site and UMIs. The eight sequenced donors comprised seven who were HCMV-seropositive and one who was seronegative. Of the CD8+ T cells in over five donors, about 1.0-7.5% belonged to dominant NKG2C+ clonotypes. For four donors, these clonotypes were likewise the leading ones in the CD3+CD56-NKG2C+ fraction.

The chain employs TRBV23-1 and TRBJ1-5; the D is unclear. TRBV23-1 counts as an open reading frame of uncertain function. The sequences come from PBMCs from blood, collected on the day of vaccination. This TCR was sampled from a man aged 50 to 60 who received an inactivated influenza vaccine. The CDR3 nucleotides are TGCGCCAGCAGTCGAGTAAAGCCCCAGCATTTT. Residues: CASSRVKPQHF.